The 32 T cell receptor beta chains presented below share a single source sample, sequenced in a study of spatial heterogeneity in lung cancer. Via MiXCR, TCRdb re-called the 5' RACE reads, giving one row per CDR3 protein. Among approximately 9,600 distinct CDR3 sequences, approximately 12% were seen once, and the ten largest hold over 9.5%. Antigens for these TCRs are unknown. Whole-study findings and limits: Counts that tracked tumor mutation counts were those of expanded intratumoral alpha and beta TCRs.

The time point is: sample taken at primary tumor resection. The sequencing here drew on lung tumor tissue, taken at surgery. The origin of the receptors is a male donor with early-stage non-small cell lung cancer.

This clonotype was recorded a few times. The library was designed around alpha chains, so this beta chain is a stray read whose abundance carries little weight. This chain uses TRBV20-1 with TRBJ1-1, with 10 bases lining up with TRBD1. Germline CDR1 is DFQATT and CDR2 is SNEGSKA (reference sequence). The CDR3 sequence is 14 residues long. V was clipped by 6 bases and J by 8 bases; unmatched bases: 12. CDR3 sequence (DNA): TGCAGTGCCAACCGTGGGAGACAGGGGGCGGAAGCTTTCTTT. It translates to CSANRGRQGAEAFF.

As for this clonotype: This beta chain turned up in a library designed for alpha chains; as an off-target read, its abundance says little. The chain has TRBV6-6 and TRBJ2-7, with 8 bases that match TRBD2. CDR1 and CDR2 (germline): MNHNY, SVGAGI (reference sequence). CDR3 length: 14 residues. V lost 9 bases to trimming and J lost 7 bases; unmatched junction nucleotides: 14. CDR3 coding DNA: TGTGCCAGTTTGCCCGGGACTAGTGCTCGGGAGCAGTACTTC. Protein: CASLPGTSAREQYF.

This clonotype was counted at least ten times. Found in a library prepared for alpha chains, this beta chain is an off-target read, and its abundance has little meaning. V usage is TRBV11-3 and J usage is TRBJ2-3; TRBD2 aligns across 13 bases. CDR1 and CDR2 from the germline V gene are SGHNT and YENEEA. The length of the CDR3 is 15 residues. V trimming: 6 bases; J trimming: 6 bases; junction bases outside the gene matches: 6. CDR3 DNA: TGTGCCAGCAGACGAGGACTAGCGGGAGCGGATACGCAGTATTTT. As protein: CASRRGLAGADTQYF.

In its sample, this clonotype was seen many times. This beta chain is off target for a library built for alpha chains, so its abundance means little. The chain is built from TRBV6-5 and TRBJ2-2; unclear D gene. This CDR3 region has 13 residues. V was pared by 9 bases and J by 1 base, with 9 bases between. Per germline, CDR1 MNHEY and CDR2 SVGAGI. CDR3 coding DNA: TGTGCCAGTCGTTTGGGGAACACCGGGGAGCTGTTTTTT. The encoded protein is CASRLGNTGELFF.

This clonotype qualifies as medium-sized. In a library made to pick up alpha chains, this beta chain is a stray read with a size that means little. The chain couples TRBV5-4 to TRBJ2-4; 9 bases fit TRBD1. V dropped 1 base and J dropped 3; count of bases not matched to a gene: 5. Germline assignment: CDR1 SGHNT and CDR2 YYREEE (reference sequence). The CDR3 totals 16 residues. The CDR3 region is CASSLTGGAGKNIQYF. DNA for the CDR3: TGTGCCAGCAGCTTGACAGGGGGCGCGGGCAAAAACATTCAGTACTTC.

In regard to this clonotype: This beta chain is an off-target read within a library intended for alpha chains, so its frequency means little. The V gene is TRBV7-6, the J gene TRBJ1-3; no definite D call. Trimming pared 1 base from V and 8 bases from J, leaving 6 bases between. The length of the CDR3 is 12 residues. From germline, CDR1 is SGHVS and CDR2 FNYEAQ. CDR3 nucleotides: TGTGCCAGCAGCTTAGAGGGCTACACCATATATTTT. Protein sequence: CASSLEGYTIYF.

This clonotype has at least ten counts. This beta chain is an off-target read within a library intended for alpha chains, so its frequency means little. The chain recombines TRBV4-1 with TRBJ1-2, with D hard to call. V was cut by 1 base and J by 0 bases, with 9 bases left in between. CDR3 length: 15 residues. Germline V gene lookup returns CDR1 MGHRA and CDR2 YSYEKL. The CDR3 protein is CASSQADLTNYGYTF. DNA for the CDR3: TGCGCCAGCAGCCAAGCCGACTTAACTAACTATGGCTACACCTTC.

Judged by abundance, this clonotype is medium-sized. With the library built for alpha chains, this beta chain is off target and its frequency is not meaningful. V usage is TRBV20-1 and J usage is TRBJ1-4; D gene ambiguous. The V gene lost 3 bases and the J gene lost 8 bases, with 10 bases spanning the gap. The CDR3 runs to 12 residues. The V gene's germline CDR1 is DFQATT and CDR2 SNEGSKA (reference sequence). Written as DNA, the CDR3 is TGCAGTGCTAGTAGGCACGAGGAAAAACTGTTTTTT. Encoded protein: CSASRHEEKLFF.

This clonotype was counted ten times or more. Within a library made for alpha chains, this beta chain is off target, and its count is uninformative. The genes are TRBV9 and TRBJ2-5; D is ambiguous. V was shortened by 0 bases and J by 2 bases, with 8 bases between the two germline ends. Germline CDR1 SGDLS, CDR2 YYNGEE. CDR3 length: 14 residues. This CDR3 is CASSVGTMQETQYF. CDR3 coding DNA: TGTGCCAGCAGCGTAGGGACGATGCAAGAGACCCAGTACTTC.

In this sample, this clonotype turned up many times. With the library built for alpha chains, this beta chain is off target and its frequency is not meaningful. V and J are TRBV6-5 and TRBJ2-3, with TRBD2 identical over 8 bases. The CDR3 has 13 residues. Per the germline V gene, CDR1 is MNHEY and CDR2 is SVGAGI. The trim removed 8 bases at V and 6 bases at J, leaving 7 bases unmatched. This CDR3 is CASLSGAGDTQYF. The CDR3 DNA reads TGTGCCAGCCTTAGCGGGGCCGGGGATACGCAGTATTTT.

The sample holds many counts of this clonotype. This beta chain is a stray sequence in a library constructed for alpha chains; its clone size is not meaningful. The J gene is TRBJ2-7, the V gene TRBV11-1; weak D call: TRBD2 (6 bases). The ends were cut back, 0 bases at V and 4 bases at J, with 10 bases in the middle. Germline CDR1 SGHAT, CDR2 FQDESV (reference sequence). The CDR3 consists of 14 residues. This chain's CDR3 is CASSLAGSGYEQYF. For the CDR3, the DNA is TGTGCCAGCAGCTTAGCCGGGAGCGGGTACGAGCAGTACTTC.

In its sample, this clonotype ranks as medium-sized (0.01 to 0.1%). This beta chain slipped into a library made for alpha chains as a stray read, so its size is not meaningful. The chain combines TRBV12-3 or TRBV12-4 with TRBJ2-2; TRBD1 or TRBD2 may be the D gene (7 bases each). The V end lost 3 bases, the J end lost 4 bases, and 15 bases lay between the germline ends. The CDR3 is 16 amino acids. The CDR3 loop is CASSFSGGLPTGELFF. In DNA, the CDR3 is TGTGCCAGCAGTTTCTCAGGGGGACTACCCACCGGGGAGCTGTTTTTT.

The sample holds many counts of this clonotype. Mismatch with germline at one junction end may stem from a read error. Within a library made for alpha chains, this beta chain is off target, and its count is uninformative. The chain recombines TRBV7-9 with TRBJ2-7, with TRBD2 matching 9 bases. CDR1 is SEHNR, CDR2 FQNEAQ, per germline (reference sequence). The CDR3 extends over 16 amino acids. DNA of the CDR3: TGCGCCAGCAGCTTAGGGGCTAGCGGGGCCTCCTACGAGCAGTACTTC. It translates to CASSLGASGASYEQYF.

The sample holds many counts of this clonotype. A library made for alpha chains picked up this beta chain off target, so its size means little. The chain carries TRBV29-1 and TRBJ2-5; possibly TRBD2 for D (6 bases). V lost 7 bases, J lost 5 bases, and 20 bases lay in between. The CDR3 is made up of 14 amino acids. Germline-derived CDR1 and CDR2 are SQVTM and ANQGSEA. The CDR3: CSGRDFESAETQYF. CDR3 nucleotides: TGCAGCGGCCGGGACTTCGAATCGGCTGAGACCCAGTACTTC.

As regards this clonotype: Being off target in a library aimed at alpha chains, this beta chain has a size of little meaning. This chain uses TRBV4-3 with TRBJ1-1; TRBD1 aligns across 8 bases. CDR3 length equals 14 residues. Germline values: CDR1 LGHNA, CDR2 YSLEER. V lost 3 bases to trimming and J lost 6 bases; unmatched junction nucleotides: 6. CDR3 DNA: TGCGCCAGCAGCCATGGACAGGGATTCGCTGAAGCTTTCTTT. Protein product: CASSHGQGFAEAFF.

A note on this clonotype: Being off target in a library aimed at alpha chains, this beta chain has a size of little meaning. The chain recombines TRBV6-6 with TRBJ2-7, with D uncertain. Trimming removed 6 bases at V and 1 base at J, with 13 bases between. The V gene's germline CDR1 is MNHNY and CDR2 SVGAGI (reference sequence). The CDR3 spans 14 residues. As DNA, the CDR3 is TGTGCCAGCAGCGCACAGCTTTCTTCCTACGAGCAGTACTTC. As protein: CASSAQLSSYEQYF.

This clonotype was seen a handful of times. With the library built for alpha chains, this beta chain is off target and its frequency is not meaningful. V and J are TRBV28 and TRBJ2-2, with D uncertain. Trimming left V 3 bases short and J 4 bases short, with 9 bases between. Germline-derived CDR1 and CDR2 are MDHEN and SYDVKM. The CDR3 has 14 amino acids. This chain's CDR3 is CASSFGPGTGELFF. CDR3 DNA sequence: TGTGCCAGCAGTTTCGGACCTGGCACCGGGGAGCTGTTTTTT.

This clonotype appeared many times. This beta chain came through as a stray read in a library set up for alpha chains, and its size says little. As DNA, the CDR3 is TGTGCCACCAGTGCGGCGGGGACCGGGGGCAATCAGCCCCAGCATTTT. Translating gives CATSAAGTGGNQPQHF. The chain couples TRBV24-1 to TRBJ1-5; a possible D gene is TRBD1 (5 bases). Trimming took off 5 bases at V and 2 bases at J, with 15 bases between the two ends. Germline lookup yields CDR1 KGHDR and CDR2 SFDVKD. The CDR3 runs to 16 residues.

This clonotype has at least ten counts. With the library built for alpha chains, this beta chain is off target and its frequency is not meaningful. V usage is TRBV15 and J usage is TRBJ1-3; D remains ambiguous. V gave up 2 bases and J gave up 1 base, with 9 bases separating them. The CDR3 sequence is 15 residues long. Germline V CDR1 and CDR2: LNHNV, YYDKDF (reference sequence). CDR3 region: CATSRNTGSGNTIYF. For the CDR3, the DNA is TGTGCCACCAGCAGAAACACTGGATCTGGAAACACCATATATTTT.

Details on this clonotype: Found in a library prepared for alpha chains, this beta chain is an off-target read, and its abundance has little meaning. The rearrangement uses TRBV5-4 and TRBJ2-2; 13 nucleotides align to TRBD2. The CDR3 spans 16 residues. V trimming: 3 bases; J trimming: 4 bases; junction bases outside the gene matches: 3. Germline assignment: CDR1 SGHNT and CDR2 YYREEE (reference sequence). As DNA, the CDR3 is TGTGCCAGCAGCTCCGGACTAGCGGGAGCCACCGGGGAGCTGTTTTTT. Encoded protein: CASSSGLAGATGELFF.

Note on this clonotype: A library prepared for alpha chains yielded this beta chain as an off-target read; its size is of little meaning. This chain connects TRBV4-3 to TRBJ1-2, with TRBD1 matching over 9 bases. With V trimmed by 0 bases and J by 7 bases, 9 bases remained unmatched. The CDR3 spans 16 residues. Germline CDR1 and CDR2: LGHNA and YSLEER. The CDR3 is CASSQEVGQGRGGYTF. The CDR3 DNA follows: TGCGCCAGCAGCCAAGAAGTAGGACAGGGGCGGGGTGGCTACACCTTC.

In this sample, this clonotype turned up many times. The library was designed around alpha chains, so this beta chain is a stray read whose abundance carries little weight. The chain carries TRBV20-1 and TRBJ2-5; 10 nucleotides align to TRBD2. V lost 5 bases to trimming and J lost 5 bases; unmatched junction nucleotides: 11. The CDR3 is made up of 15 amino acids. Germline CDR1 and CDR2: DFQATT and SNEGSKA (reference sequence). CDR3 amino acids: CSAGKTGTSAETQYF. The DNA for the CDR3 is TGCAGTGCTGGGAAGACCGGGACTAGCGCCGAGACCCAGTACTTC.

Comments on this clonotype: The library was built for alpha chains, so this beta chain is an off-target read and its size means little. V usage is TRBV3-1 and J usage is TRBJ1-5, with D maybe TRBD1 (6 bases). The germline V and J ends were trimmed by 5 bases and 6 bases, with 11 bases remaining between them. The CDR3 totals 13 residues. The germline CDR1 and CDR2 sequences are LGHDT and YNNKEL (reference sequence). CDR3 nucleotides: TGTGCCAGCAGCTCACAGGGTAGTCAGCCCCAGCATTTT. Amino acid sequence: CASSSQGSQPQHF.

This clonotype was observed at least ten times. This beta chain lies outside the target of a library built for alpha chains; its clone size means little. This chain connects TRBV6-6 to TRBJ2-1, with 14 positions matching TRBD2. The CDR3 is 15 residues long. The germline gives CDR1 MNHNY, CDR2 SVGAGI (reference sequence). V gave up 9 bases and J gave up 9 bases; unmatched junction bases: 10. Here the CDR3 DNA reads TGTGCCAGTACTCCCTCCGGGACTAGCGGGAGTGAGCAGTTCTTC. It specifies CASTPSGTSGSEQFF.

At least ten counts were recorded for this clonotype. Since the library was made to target alpha chains, this beta chain is a stray read and its abundance is not meaningful. The chain has TRBV6-1 and TRBJ1-2; 8 bases map to TRBD1. V gave up 3 bases and J gave up 6 bases; unmatched junction bases: 6. Germline CDR1 reads MNHNS; CDR2 reads SASEGT. The CDR3 runs 14 residues. CDR3 DNA sequence: TGTGCCAGCAGTGATCACAGGGGGAGTGATGGCTACACCTTC. Encoded protein: CASSDHRGSDGYTF.

This clonotype has at least ten counts. This beta chain slipped into a library made for alpha chains as a stray read, so its size is not meaningful. The chain employs TRBV19 and TRBJ2-5; no clear D. CDR1 is LNHDA and CDR2 is SQIVND in the germline V gene (reference sequence). Trimming shortened V by 1 base and J by 5 bases, and 11 bases separated the two germline ends. The CDR3 runs to 14 residues. CDR3: CASSIGRGSETQYF. CDR3 nucleotide sequence: TGTGCCAGTAGTATAGGTAGAGGCAGCGAGACCCAGTACTTC.

In regard to this clonotype: This may be a read error: a much more frequent sequence differs by one nucleotide. Found in a library prepared for alpha chains, this beta chain is an off-target read, and its abundance has little meaning. This chain joins TRBV13 and TRBJ2-3; 12 nucleotides line up with TRBD2. Germline V gene lookup returns CDR1 PRHDT and CDR2 FYEKMQ (reference sequence). This CDR3 contains 16 residues. The CDR3 DNA sequence: TGTGCCGGCAGCGCTGGACTAGCGGGGAACACAGATACGCAGTATTTT. Its protein product is CAGSAGLAGNTDTQYF.

This clonotype was counted at least ten times. Because this beta chain is a stray read in a library intended to capture alpha chains, its abundance should not be given much weight. The chain joins TRBV6-6 to TRBJ2-5, with TRBD1 identical over 10 bases. V gave up 2 bases and J gave up 3 bases; unmatched junction bases: 3. Germline V lookup: CDR1 MNHNY, CDR2 SVGAGI (reference sequence). The CDR3 runs 15 residues. The CDR3 nucleotides are TGTGCCAGCAGTTACCCGGGGACAGGGGAAGAGACCCAGTACTTC. Translation: CASSYPGTGEETQYF.

This clonotype is medium-sized (0.01 to 0.1%). The library was built for alpha chains, so this beta chain is an off-target read and its size means little. CDR3 sequence reads: CASSSDRGLTPLHF. The CDR3 bases are TGTGCCAGCAGTTCGGACAGGGGGCTTACACCCCTCCACTTT. This chain joins TRBV6-1 and TRBJ1-6; 11 nucleotides agree with TRBD1. With V trimmed by 5 bases and J by 11 bases, 5 bases remained unmatched. Germline assignment: CDR1 MNHNS and CDR2 SASEGT. This CDR3 spans 14 amino acids.

Details on this clonotype: Since it is a stray read in a library aimed at alpha chains, this beta chain has a size that is not meaningful. The rearrangement uses TRBV4-3 and TRBJ1-5; TRBD1 is a possible D gene (6 bases). Germline V CDR1 and CDR2: LGHNA, YSLEER. The CDR3 extends over 13 amino acids. The V end was cut by 0 bases, the J end by 7 bases, with 7 bases between. In nucleotides, the CDR3 is TGCGCCAGCAGCCAAGAAAGGGGGCAGCCCCAGCATTTT. Protein: CASSQERGQPQHF.

This clonotype was seen repeatedly, ten times or more. This beta chain is an unintended read in a library built for alpha chains; its size means little. V gene TRBV29-1 combines with J gene TRBJ2-2; a weak D match, TRBD1 (6 bases). The CDR3 has 15 residues. Germline-derived CDR1 and CDR2 are SQVTM and ANQGSEA. The germline V and J ends were trimmed by 5 bases and 2 bases, with 15 bases remaining between them. CDR3 amino acids: CSVSGTLLNTGELFF. CDR3 bases: TGCAGCGTTTCCGGGACATTGCTTAACACCGGGGAGCTGTTTTTT.

Ten or more counts support this clonotype. With the library built for alpha chains, this beta chain is off target and its frequency is not meaningful. The chain combines TRBV7-9 with TRBJ1-1; 10 bases agree with TRBD1. Germline V gives CDR1 SEHNR, CDR2 FQNEAQ (reference sequence). The CDR3 covers 13 residues. J lost 13 bases, V lost 2 bases, and 7 bases had no gene match. The CDR3 loop reads CASSLLYGDRGFF. In DNA, the CDR3 is TGTGCCAGCAGCTTACTTTACGGGGACAGGGGTTTCTTT.